The 29 T cell receptor beta chains presented below share a single source sample, sequenced in a study of neoadjuvant anti-PD-1 for oral cavity cancer. Profiling relied on immunoSEQ multiplex PCR, and the TCRdb table lists in-frame clones only, not all of them. Among about 12,000 clones listed, around three fifths were seen once. This specimen consisted of tumor tissue, obtained before nivolumab (anti-PD-1) treatment. The receptors derive from a person aged 35-80 years with oral cavity squamous cell carcinoma. The donor label of this sample is uncertain.

The genes are TRBV5-1 and TRBJ2-5, with D uncertain. The CDR3 runs 12 residues. Germline lookup yields CDR1 SGHRS and CDR2 YFSETQ. V was cut by 2 bases and J by 0 bases, with 2 bases left in between. The CDR3 bases are TGCGCCAGCAGCTTAGACCAAGAGACCCAGTACTTC. It translates to CASSLDQETQYF.

By sample share, this clone is medium-sized. J is TRBJ1-2 and V is TRBV28; D call uncertain. This CDR3 has 11 residues. Germline CDR1 reads MDHEN; CDR2 reads SYDVKM. Trimming took off 5 bases at V and 5 bases at J, with 6 bases between the two ends. This CDR3 is CASSLSYGYTF. The CDR3 region has the DNA TGTGCCAGCAGTCTCTCTTATGGCTACACCTTC.

This clone came up a few times. The chain couples TRBV7-6 to TRBJ1-1; D perhaps matches TRBD1 (6 bases). The ends were cut back, 4 bases at V and 1 base at J, with 13 bases in the middle. In germline, CDR1 is SGHVS, CDR2 FNYEAQ. The CDR3 contains 15 residues. CDR3 coding DNA: TGTGCCAGCAGCTCGGAGACAGGATCGAACACTGAAGCTTTCTTT. Amino acids: CASSSETGSNTEAFF.

This clone has more than one count but fewer than ten. The chain joins TRBV10-1 to TRBJ2-5, with 8 bases aligning to TRBD1. The CDR3 has 16 residues. Trimming cost V 7 bases and J 0 bases; bases outside gene matches: 10. Germline CDR1 reads WNHNN; CDR2 reads SYGVQD (reference sequence). CDR3 in DNA: TGCGCCAGCATAAACCAGGACAGGGTGGACCAAGAGACCCAGTACTTC. Encoded protein: CASINQDRVDQETQYF.

This chain connects TRBV18 to TRBJ1-5, with TRBD1 matching 7 bases. Germline V gives CDR1 KGHSH, CDR2 LQKENI. This CDR3 spans 15 amino acids. The J segment lost 3 bases and the V segment lost 3 bases, leaving 5 bases of the junction unmatched. The chain's CDR3 is CASSPNRGLNQPQHF. In nucleotides, the CDR3 is TGTGCCAGCTCACCCAACAGGGGACTCAATCAGCCCCAGCATTTT.

V is TRBV19 and J is TRBJ1-1, with D possibly matching TRBD1 (5 bases). The CDR3 is 14 residues long. V dropped 8 bases and J dropped 6 bases, with 19 bases sitting between them. In germline, CDR1 is LNHDA, CDR2 SQIVND (reference sequence). This chain's CDR3 is CASSVVGVVSEAFF. DNA for the CDR3: TGTGCCAGTTCCGTTGTGGGGGTGGTATCTGAAGCTTTCTTT.

The chain combines TRBV4-2 with TRBJ2-3; D is unresolved. The CDR3 consists of 15 residues. CDR1 is LGHNA and CDR2 is YNFKEQ in the germline V gene. Trimming left V 4 bases short and J 2 bases short, with 13 bases between. The CDR3 DNA reads TGTGCCAGCAGCCGGGAACGGGCCCCCACAGATACGCAGTATTTT. It translates to CASSRERAPTDTQYF.

This clone was seen a few times. This chain uses TRBV14 with TRBJ2-2; D is unresolved. Per germline, CDR1 SGHDN and CDR2 FVKESK. The CDR3 has 14 amino acids. Trimming left V 2 bases short and J 9 bases short, with 13 bases between. The CDR3 nucleotides are TGTGCCAGCAGCCAAACTGGGCTCCCCCGGGAGCTGTTTTTT. This translates into CASSQTGLPRELFF.

The chain couples TRBV5-6 to TRBJ2-7, with TRBD2 matching over 7 bases. Per the germline V gene, CDR1 is SGHDT and CDR2 is YYEEEE. The CDR3 covers 16 residues. Trimming at V came to 6 bases and at J to 4 bases, leaving 16 bases not matched to a gene. The CDR3, as DNA: TGTGCCAGCACCCCTAGGTGGGCTAGCGGAACTTACGAGCAGTACTTC. This encodes CASTPRWASGTYEQYF.

The chain recombines TRBV7-9 with TRBJ2-6; D gene ambiguous. Germline V gene sequence: CDR1 SEHNR, CDR2 FQNEAQ (reference sequence). The CDR3 is made up of 18 amino acids. Trimming took off 4 bases at V and 5 bases at J, with 21 bases between the two ends. As DNA, the CDR3 is TGTGCCAGCAGCTCACCCTTTGTTATAATGGGGAGGGCCAACGTCCTGACTTTC. It is translated as CASSSPFVIMGRANVLTF.

The chain employs TRBV11-3 and TRBJ1-3; D is unclear. Trimming removed 0 bases from V and 2 bases from J, with 8 bases in between. CDR3 size: 15 residues. Germline loops: CDR1 SGHNT, CDR2 YENEEA. CDR3 sequence: CASSLDSGTGNTIYF. The CDR3, as DNA: TGTGCCAGCAGCTTAGATAGTGGTACTGGAAACACCATATATTTT.

The chain uses TRBV2 and TRBJ2-2; 7 positions agree with TRBD2. CDR3 length: 15 residues. With V trimmed by 8 bases and J by 5 bases, 11 bases remained unmatched. Per germline, CDR1 SNHLY and CDR2 FYNNEI. CDR3 in amino acids: CASLEQAGRTGELFF. The CDR3 DNA follows: TGTGCCAGCCTAGAACAAGCGGGACGGACCGGGGAGCTGTTTTTT.

The chain couples TRBV18 to TRBJ2-5; D gene unclear. Germline CDR1 is KGHSH and CDR2 is LQKENI. The CDR3 covers 15 residues. V was shortened by 3 bases and J by 2 bases, with 13 bases between the two germline ends. The CDR3 loop is CASSPVQLTQETQYF. The DNA of the CDR3 is TGTGCCAGCTCACCGGTACAACTAACGCAAGAGACCCAGTACTTC.

The chain is built from TRBV5-1 and TRBJ2-1; 7 nucleotides agree with TRBD2. The V gene's germline CDR1 is SGHRS and CDR2 YFSETQ. The CDR3 is 15 amino acids. V was clipped by 3 bases and J by 2 bases; unmatched bases: 5. The chain's CDR3 is CASSSGGSPYNEQFF. In nucleotides, the CDR3 is TGCGCCAGCAGCTCTGGCGGGAGTCCCTACAATGAGCAGTTCTTC.

The gene calls are TRBV28 and TRBJ2-1; 12 bases map to TRBD2. V lost 5 bases to trimming and J lost 11 bases; unmatched junction nucleotides: 10. Germline CDR1 reads MDHEN; CDR2 reads SYDVKM. The CDR3 runs 15 residues. Here the CDR3 reads CASSPPGTSGSKQFF. The CDR3 DNA is TGTGCCAGCAGTCCCCCCGGGACTAGCGGGTCGAAGCAGTTCTTC.

CDR3 amino acids: CSVGGQGGTEAFF. CDR3 bases: TGCAGCGTTGGGGGACAGGGAGGCACTGAAGCTTTCTTT. The chain couples TRBV29-1 to TRBJ1-1; 9 nucleotides align to TRBD1. CDR3 length: 13 residues. Germline V gene sequence: CDR1 SQVTM, CDR2 ANQGSEA. With V trimmed by 4 bases and J by 4 bases, 4 bases remained unmatched.

This chain connects TRBV5-4 to TRBJ1-2; the D is unclear. V gave up 4 bases and J gave up 4 bases, with 8 bases separating them. The V gene's germline CDR1 is SGHNT and CDR2 YYREEE (reference sequence). This CDR3 spans 12 amino acids. This CDR3 reads CASSLAGYGYTF. The CDR3 bases are TGTGCCAGCAGCCTAGCCGGCTATGGCTACACCTTC.

V is TRBV9 and J is TRBJ2-1; unclear D gene. The germline V gene has CDR1 SGDLS and CDR2 YYNGEE. The V end was cut by 0 bases, the J end by 5 bases, with 9 bases between. The CDR3 has 14 amino acids. This CDR3 reads CASSVDNAHNEQFF. The CDR3 nucleotides read TGTGCCAGCAGCGTAGATAACGCTCACAATGAGCAGTTCTTC.

This clone has just a few counts. The chain uses TRBV27 and TRBJ1-4; tentative D call: TRBD1 (6 bases). Germline CDR1 MNHEY, CDR2 SMNVEV (reference sequence). This CDR3 region has 16 residues. The V end lost 10 bases, the J end lost 3 bases, and 21 bases lay between the germline ends. CDR3 bases: TGTGCCACTTACTACTGGGGGCAAGCTCCTAATGAAAAACTGTTTTTT. Encoded protein: CATYYWGQAPNEKLFF.

The J gene is TRBJ1-1, the V gene TRBV7-8, with D unresolved. V was cut by 3 bases and J by 4 bases, with 9 bases left in between. Germline lookup yields CDR1 SGHVS and CDR2 FQNEAQ. The CDR3 sequence is 13 residues long. CDR3 residues: CASSFARGTEAFF. The CDR3 nucleotides read TGTGCCAGCAGCTTCGCCCGGGGCACTGAAGCTTTCTTT.

The chain is built from TRBV19 and TRBJ1-5; the D gene is possibly TRBD1 (6 bases). The CDR3 length is 15 residues. Germline V lookup: CDR1 LNHDA, CDR2 SQIVND (reference sequence). V shed 4 bases and J shed 1 base, with 11 bases lying between them. The CDR3 DNA reads TGTGCCAGTAGTACTAGTACAGGGAGCAATCAGCCCCAGCATTTT. It yields the protein CASSTSTGSNQPQHF. Looking up the rest from reference TRBV19 and TRBJ1-5 gives the full variable domain: DGGITQSPKYLFRKEGQNVTLSCEQNLNHDAMYWYRQDPGQGLRLIYYSQIVNDFQKGDIAEGYSVSREKKESFPLTVTSAQKNPTAFYLCASSTSTGSNQPQHFGDGTRLSIL.

This clone was seen more than once but under ten times. V is TRBV7-8 and J is TRBJ2-2; weak D call: TRBD2 (6 bases). Trimming took off 3 bases at V and 6 bases at J, with 17 bases between the two ends. The germline V gene encodes CDR1 SGHVS and CDR2 FQNEAQ. The CDR3 runs to 16 residues. For the CDR3, the DNA is TGTGCCAGCAGCTTGGGGATTCGGGAGTGGGCCGGGGAGCTGTTTTTT. Translating it yields CASSLGIREWAGELFF.

This clone showed up just a few times. The rearrangement joins TRBV6-4 to TRBJ1-1, with a tentative D call TRBD1 (5 bases). Germline V CDR1 and CDR2: MRHNA, SNTAGT. Trimming cost V 8 bases and J 3 bases, with 13 bases left between them. The CDR3 runs 13 residues. CDR3 protein: CASSAREDTEAFF. The CDR3 region has the DNA TGTGCCAGCTCTGCCAGGGAGGACACTGAAGCTTTCTTT.

The table lists this clone with a few counts. V is TRBV5-1 and J is TRBJ1-5; D might be TRBD1 (5 bases). From germline, CDR1 is SGHRS and CDR2 YFSETQ. Trimming shortened V by 4 bases and J by 3 bases, and 11 bases separated the two germline ends. This CDR3 spans 14 amino acids. CDR3 region: CASSQDGANQPQHF. CDR3 DNA: TGCGCCAGCAGCCAGGACGGGGCCAATCAGCCCCAGCATTTT.

This clone is a singleton in its sample. In DNA form, the CDR3 reads TGTGCCAGTACCAAATCCCTCACACTTAACACCGGGGAGCTGTTTTTT. This codes for CASTKSLTLNTGELFF. The chain recombines TRBV19 with TRBJ2-2; no clear D gene. V lost 7 bases and J 2 bases, leaving 17 bases between the germline ends. The CDR3 covers 16 residues. Germline V lookup: CDR1 LNHDA, CDR2 SQIVND (reference sequence).

The chain combines TRBV19 with TRBJ1-1, with D unresolved. CDR1 LNHDA and CDR2 SQIVND come from the germline V gene (reference sequence). This CDR3 comprises 14 residues. Trimming pared 4 bases from V and 4 bases from J, leaving 13 bases between. The CDR3 DNA follows: TGTGCCAGTAGTAAGGACGGACTAACCACTGAAGCTTTCTTT. As protein: CASSKDGLTTEAFF.

The CDR3 sequence: CASSTRARTTGELFF. CDR3 bases: TGTGCCAGCAGCACCCGGGCCCGGACTACCGGGGAGCTGTTTTTT. V usage is TRBV11-2 and J usage is TRBJ2-2; D might be TRBD2 (5 bases). CDR1 and CDR2 from the germline V gene are SGHAT and FQNNGV. This CDR3 has 15 residues. The ends were cut back, 5 bases at V and 5 bases at J, with 15 bases in the middle.

The table lists this clone with a few counts. This chain links TRBV28 with TRBJ1-1; possible D gene TRBD1, 6 bases. The germline V gene has CDR1 MDHEN and CDR2 SYDVKM. V lost 6 bases to trimming and J lost 1 base, with 12 bases between them. CDR3 length: 14 amino acids. The CDR3 region is CASRTGGGNTEAFF. CDR3 nucleotide sequence: TGTGCCAGCAGGACGGGAGGGGGGAACACTGAAGCTTTCTTT.

This clone was recorded a few times. This sequence joins TRBV7-9 and TRBJ2-3, with 8 bases lining up with TRBD2. Germline V gene lookup returns CDR1 SEHNR and CDR2 FQNEAQ (reference sequence). The trim removed 5 bases at V and 3 bases at J, leaving 13 bases unmatched. This CDR3 region has 17 residues. CDR3 DNA sequence: TGTGCCAGCAGCGCCTCCGGGGGGGCGTCGGGAACAGATACGCAGTATTTT. This codes for CASSASGGASGTDTQYF.